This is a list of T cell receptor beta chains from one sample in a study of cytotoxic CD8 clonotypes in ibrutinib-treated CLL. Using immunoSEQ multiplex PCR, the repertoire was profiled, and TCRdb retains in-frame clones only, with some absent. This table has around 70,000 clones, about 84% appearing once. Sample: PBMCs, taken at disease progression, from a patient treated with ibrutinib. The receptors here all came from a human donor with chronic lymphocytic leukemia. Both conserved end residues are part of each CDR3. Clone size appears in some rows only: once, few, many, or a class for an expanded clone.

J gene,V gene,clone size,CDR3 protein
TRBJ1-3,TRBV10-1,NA,CASTDSHGSGNTIYF
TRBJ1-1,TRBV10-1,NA,CASSELRGTEAFF
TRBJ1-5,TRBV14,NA,CASSQDPGGEGVRQPQHF
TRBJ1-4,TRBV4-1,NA,CASSRQYEKLFF
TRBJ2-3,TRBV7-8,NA,CASSFGTSGSPNTDTQYF
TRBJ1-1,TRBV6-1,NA,CASSVGSMNTEAFF
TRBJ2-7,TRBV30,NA,CAWSPDRVYEQYF
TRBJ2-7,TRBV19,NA,CASSITNRGYEQYF
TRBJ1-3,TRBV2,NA,CASRVAGQGGNTIYF
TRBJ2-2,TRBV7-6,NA,CASSLAQGGYDTGELFF
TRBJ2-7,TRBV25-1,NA,CASSDLGLAGESYEQYF
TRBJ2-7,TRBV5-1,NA,CASSPTIQGASYEQYF
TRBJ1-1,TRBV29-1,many,CSANYRVPNTEAFF
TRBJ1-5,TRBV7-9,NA,CASSGGWSGNQPQHF
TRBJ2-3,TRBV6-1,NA,CASSVAGEGDTQYF
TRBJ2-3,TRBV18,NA,CASSLGLRGDTQYF
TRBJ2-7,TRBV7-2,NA,CASSLAQGLAYEQYF
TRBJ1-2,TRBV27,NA,CASKKLGDRYNYGYTF
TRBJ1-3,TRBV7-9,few,CASTRTRGSGNTIYF
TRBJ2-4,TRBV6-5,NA,CASRRDRVGNIQYF
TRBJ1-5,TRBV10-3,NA,CAISESGGRNNQPQHF
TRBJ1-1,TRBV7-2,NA,CASSFSPGSGSRAFF
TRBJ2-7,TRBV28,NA,CATRGHGESYEQYF
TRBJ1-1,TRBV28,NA,CASSLTGENTEAFF
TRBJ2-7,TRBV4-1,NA,CASSQGSTYEQYF
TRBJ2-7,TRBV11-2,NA,CASSLVGGPNSLFYEQYF
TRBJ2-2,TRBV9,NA,CASRGLSDSGATGELFF
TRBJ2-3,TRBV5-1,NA,CASSLERLAVSTDTQYF
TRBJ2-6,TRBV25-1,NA,CASSPRGPGANVLTF
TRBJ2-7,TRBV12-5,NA,CASVIPGQDPYEQYF
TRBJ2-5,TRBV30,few,CAWAGLARGTQYF
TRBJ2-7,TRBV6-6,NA,CASTSVTGGPLEQYF
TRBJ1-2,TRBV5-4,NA,CASSQGQGEGGYTF
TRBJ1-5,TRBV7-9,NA,CASSLAGYNQPQHF
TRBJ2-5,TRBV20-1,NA,CSARVGETQYF
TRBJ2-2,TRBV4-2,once,CASSRAAGANTGELFF
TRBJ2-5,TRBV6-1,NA,CASNLLAGAETQYF
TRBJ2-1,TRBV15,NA,CATSRDLGPLNEQFF
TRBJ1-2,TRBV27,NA,CASSFSAGLYGYTF
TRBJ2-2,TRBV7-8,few,CASTGIETTGELFF
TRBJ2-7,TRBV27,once,CASSSEPSYEQYF
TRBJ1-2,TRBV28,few,CASSFSANYGYTF
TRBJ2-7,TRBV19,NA,CASTLGTSGEQYF
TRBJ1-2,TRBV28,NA,CASSARGQLYGYTF
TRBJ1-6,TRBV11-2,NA,CASNPQGAYNSPLHF
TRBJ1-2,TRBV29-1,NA,CSVEATGGMIGYGYTF
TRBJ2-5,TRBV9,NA,CASSVMGAGQETQYF
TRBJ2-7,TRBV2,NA,CASSEGRVFVEHF
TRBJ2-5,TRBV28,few,CASSLYAGSYLETQYF
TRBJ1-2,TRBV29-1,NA,CSVLGFYGYTF
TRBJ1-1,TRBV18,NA,CASSPWGRANEAFF
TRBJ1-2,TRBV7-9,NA,CASSLASWDRHYGYTF
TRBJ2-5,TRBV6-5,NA,CASKEGETQYF
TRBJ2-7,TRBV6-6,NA,CASRDGTSGSREQYF
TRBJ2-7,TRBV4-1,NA,CASSQDSGYEQYF
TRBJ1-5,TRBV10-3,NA,CAISAGDGNQPQHF
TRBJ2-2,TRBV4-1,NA,CASSQGRVAGELFF